These 20 T cell receptor beta chains were sequenced from one sample in a study of neurological immune-mediated disorders. TCRdb ran MiXCR on the 5' RACE reads and lists one entry per CDR3 protein. Of roughly 75,000 distinct CDR3 sequences in the sample, around 2.6% are singletons; the top ten hold 0.95% to 1.3%. The source material was PBMCs. All receptors come from a woman aged 25 to 45 with multiple sclerosis.

This clonotype has a count of ten or more. The V call is TRBV3-1, the J call TRBJ1-5, with D perhaps TRBD1 (5 bases). V lost 0 bases, J lost 7 bases, and 10 bases lay in between. CDR3 length: 14 residues. CDR1 LGHDT and CDR2 YNNKEL come from the germline V gene (reference sequence). The DNA for the CDR3 is TGTGCCAGCAGCCAAGATGGGGGAGGCCAGCCCCAGCATTTT. The encoded protein is CASSQDGGGQPQHF.

This clonotype came up many times. V usage is TRBV6-2 or TRBV6-3 and J usage is TRBJ1-5, with a weak D call TRBD1 (5 bases). The CDR3 runs 16 residues. Germline CDR1 is MNHEY and CDR2 is SVGEGT. Trimming removed 2 bases from V and 0 bases from J, with 11 bases in between. This CDR3 reads CASSYGRGYSNQPQHF. CDR3 nucleotide sequence: TGTGCCAGCAGTTACGGGAGGGGATATAGCAATCAGCCCCAGCATTTT.

This clonotype has a count of ten or more. V usage is TRBV5-1 and J usage is TRBJ1-5; the D is unclear. Trimming removed 0 bases from V and 4 bases from J, with 8 bases in between. Germline CDR1 SGHRS, CDR2 YFSETQ. The CDR3 is made up of 14 amino acids. The CDR3 region has the DNA TGCGCCAGCAGCTTGGAGGTTGGGAATCAGCCCCAGCATTTT. It translates to CASSLEVGNQPQHF.

This clonotype has at least ten counts. The chain couples TRBV6-6 to TRBJ1-4; tentatively, D is TRBD1 (5 bases). This CDR3 region has 13 residues. V was cut by 2 bases and J by 7 bases, with 8 bases left in between. Germline V gives CDR1 MNHNY, CDR2 SVGAGI (reference sequence). This CDR3 is CASSYRTIEKLFF. CDR3 coding DNA: TGTGCCAGCAGTTACCGGACAATTGAAAAACTGTTTTTT.

The sample holds many counts of this clonotype. The chain couples TRBV29-1 to TRBJ1-2, with no clear D. V dropped 3 bases and J dropped 5 bases, with 7 bases sitting between them. The CDR3 sequence is 11 residues long. Germline lookup yields CDR1 SQVTM and CDR2 ANQGSEA. The CDR3 sequence is CSVDMGYGYTF. The CDR3 DNA sequence: TGCAGCGTTGATATGGGATATGGCTACACCTTC.

A few counts support this clonotype. The chain joins TRBV7-9 to TRBJ1-2; D perhaps matches TRBD1 (6 bases). The CDR3 sequence is 14 residues long. Trimming pared 3 bases from V and 5 bases from J, leaving 13 bases between. Germline V gene data show CDR1 as SEHNR and CDR2 as FQNEAQ (reference sequence). DNA of the CDR3: TGTGCCAGCAGCTTCGACGGGGGCCAGTATGGCTACACCTTC. Encoded protein: CASSFDGGQYGYTF.

This clonotype was seen ten or more times. The chain combines TRBV5-5 with TRBJ2-3; D perhaps matches TRBD2 (6 bases). The CDR3 covers 16 residues. CDR1 is SGHKS, CDR2 YYEKEE, per germline (reference sequence). V lost 4 bases to trimming and J lost 1 base, with 16 bases between them. CDR3 sequence: CASSQGTGLGTDTQYF. The CDR3 nucleotides are TGTGCCAGCAGCCAAGGGACTGGTCTGGGCACAGATACGCAGTATTTT. Full variable domain (rest looked up from reference TRBV5-5 and TRBJ2-3): DAGVTQSPTHLIKTRGQQVTLRCSPISGHKSVSWYQQVLGQGPQFIFQYYEKEERGRGNFPDRFSARQFPNYSSELNVNALLLGDSALYLCASSQGTGLGTDTQYFGPGTRLTVL.

This clonotype was detected ten times or more. The genes are TRBV29-1 and TRBJ2-3, with TRBD2 matching over 7 bases. V gave up 3 bases and J gave up 4 bases; unmatched junction bases: 10. This CDR3 region has 15 residues. In germline, CDR1 is SQVTM, CDR2 ANQGSEA. This CDR3 is CSVEILAIEADTQYF. CDR3 in DNA: TGCAGCGTTGAGATACTAGCGATCGAGGCAGATACGCAGTATTTT.

Many counts were recorded for this clonotype. V gene TRBV15 combines with J gene TRBJ2-4, with D possibly being TRBD1 or TRBD2 (5 bases each). Trimming left V 1 base short and J 3 bases short, with 19 bases between. Germline lookup yields CDR1 LNHNV and CDR2 YYDKDF (reference sequence). This CDR3 has 18 residues. The CDR3 sequence is CATSRGSGTEVYKNIQYF. In DNA, the CDR3 is TGTGCCACCAGCAGAGGCTCCGGGACGGAGGTTTACAAAAACATTCAGTACTTC.

This clonotype was detected many times. The V and J genes are TRBV20-1 and TRBJ1-5; D is unresolved. CDR1 is DFQATT and CDR2 is SNEGSKA in the germline V gene (reference sequence). The CDR3 is made up of 16 amino acids. V lost 3 bases and J 1 base, leaving 16 bases between the germline ends. The CDR3 region has the DNA TGCAGTGCTAGGATGGCCAGCCGAGGGAGCAATCAGCCCCAGCATTTT. This encodes CSARMASRGSNQPQHF.

This clonotype appeared many times. The rearrangement uses TRBV7-8 and TRBJ2-3; 12 bases line up with TRBD2. Trimming took 4 bases from V and 0 from J; bases not matched to a gene: 8. The germline V gene encodes CDR1 SGHVS and CDR2 FQNEAQ. The CDR3 covers 18 residues. DNA for the CDR3: TGTGCCAGCAGCTCCCTAGCGGGAGGGCTATCTAGCACAGATACGCAGTATTTT. Translating gives CASSSLAGGLSSTDTQYF.

This clonotype has at least ten counts. The gene calls are TRBV18 and TRBJ2-5; D gene uncertain. Germline lookup yields CDR1 KGHSH and CDR2 LQKENI. V lost 0 bases and J lost 3, with 11 bases in between. This CDR3 has 15 residues. The CDR3 protein is CASSPPTRAEETQYF. CDR3 DNA sequence: TGTGCCAGCTCACCACCGACTCGGGCCGAAGAGACCCAGTACTTC. Variable domain in full (rest from reference TRBV18 and TRBJ2-5): NAGVMQNPRHLVRRRGQEARLRCSPMKGHSHVYWYRQLPEEGLKFMVYLQKENIIDESGMPKERFSAEFPKEGPSILRIQQVVRGDSAAYFCASSPPTRAEETQYFGPGTRLLVL.

V usage is TRBV18 and J usage is TRBJ1-4; D uncertain. V was clipped by 2 bases and J by 0 bases, with 13 bases between them. The germline CDR1 and CDR2 sequences are KGHSH and LQKENI. CDR3 length equals 17 residues. The CDR3 nucleotides read TGTGCCAGCTCACCAGGGAGTATAGGAGCAACTAATGAAAAACTGTTTTTT. It specifies CASSPGSIGATNEKLFF. The full variable domain, completed using reference TRBV18 and TRBJ1-4, is NAGVMQNPRHLVRRRGQEARLRCSPMKGHSHVYWYRQLPEEGLKFMVYLQKENIIDESGMPKERFSAEFPKEGPSILRIQQVVRGDSAAYFCASSPGSIGATNEKLFFGSGTQLSVL.

This clonotype was observed at least ten times. The gene calls are TRBV5-1 and TRBJ1-4; no reliable D call. Germline V gene data show CDR1 as SGHRS and CDR2 as YFSETQ. V lost 3 bases and J 1 base, leaving 7 bases between the germline ends. This CDR3 has 14 amino acids. The CDR3, as DNA: TGCGCCAGCAGCTCTCTAAAAACTAATGAAAAACTGTTTTTT. Translation: CASSSLKTNEKLFF. The entire variable domain, with the rest obtained from reference TRBV5-1 and TRBJ1-4, is as follows: KAGVTQTPRYLIKTRGQQVTLSCSPISGHRSVSWYQQTPGQGLQFLFEYFSETQRNKGNFPGRFSGRQFSNSRSEMNVSTLELGDSALYLCASSSLKTNEKLFFGSGTQLSVL.

The chain combines TRBV6-1 with TRBJ1-1; possible D gene TRBD1, 6 bases. V was clipped by 2 bases and J by 0 bases, with 13 bases between them. Germline lookup yields CDR1 MNHNS and CDR2 SASEGT. The CDR3 totals 16 residues. This CDR3 reads CASSEFTGFMNTEAFF. CDR3 coding DNA: TGTGCCAGCAGTGAATTTACAGGGTTTATGAACACTGAAGCTTTCTTT.

This rearrangement joins TRBV5-5 to TRBJ1-5; 9 nucleotides agree with TRBD1. The CDR3 is made up of 15 amino acids. Germline lookup yields CDR1 SGHKS and CDR2 YYEKEE (reference sequence). The V segment lost 4 bases and the J segment 5 bases; nucleotides outside the gene matches: 7. The CDR3 nucleotides are TGTGCCAGCAGCACCGCGACAGGGGGGCATCAGCCCCAGCATTTT. Amino acid sequence: CASSTATGGHQPQHF.

This clonotype was seen ten or more times. The V call is TRBV20-1, the J call TRBJ1-1, with a possible D match to TRBD1 (5 bases). CDR1 DFQATT and CDR2 SNEGSKA come from the germline V gene (reference sequence). The V and J ends lost 1 base and 3 bases respectively, with 15 bases between them. CDR3 length: 15 residues. The CDR3 reads CSARAGGRVYTEAFF. Written as DNA, the CDR3 is TGCAGTGCTAGAGCAGGAGGCAGGGTTTACACTGAAGCTTTCTTT.

This clonotype was observed at least ten times. This CDR3 reads CASKTVIPVYSNQPQHF. The CDR3 nucleotides read TGTGCCAGCAAGACAGTAATTCCTGTGTATAGCAATCAGCCCCAGCATTTT. The chain combines TRBV7-9 with TRBJ1-5, with D perhaps TRBD1 (5 bases). The CDR3 has 17 amino acids. V lost 7 bases to trimming and J lost 0 bases, with 19 bases between them. Germline V gene data show CDR1 as SEHNR and CDR2 as FQNEAQ (reference sequence).

This clonotype has at least ten counts. The chain uses TRBV5-1 and TRBJ2-7; D is perhaps TRBD2 (5 bases). The CDR3 runs to 13 residues. V was shortened by 3 bases and J by 4 bases, with 11 bases between the two germline ends. Germline assignment: CDR1 SGHRS and CDR2 YFSETQ. As DNA, the CDR3 is TGCGCCAGCAGCTGGGCGGAGGAATACGAGCAGTACTTC. Protein: CASSWAEEYEQYF.

This clonotype showed up many times. The chain is built from TRBV27 and TRBJ1-4; D not certain. This CDR3 has 16 residues. Germline lookup yields CDR1 MNHEY and CDR2 SMNVEV (reference sequence). Deletions cut 3 bases from V and 0 bases from J, with 11 bases between. The DNA of the CDR3 is TGTGCCAGCAGTTTTAGGCCTCCCGCAACTAATGAAAAACTGTTTTTT. Translation gives CASSFRPPATNEKLFF.